The source of this T cell receptor beta chain is a study of blood T cell repertoires in COVID-19. Study as a whole: Spain, Italy and the United States supplied samples that represented acute and convalescent COVID-19.

Original processing methods: Estimation of nucleated cell counts relied on the amplification of reference gene primers. Generated by immunoSEQ multiplex PCR, the TCRdb table keeps only in-frame clones and is missing some. For V, J and clone size, that table is used; D and trimming come from the DNA. The sample yields 150,000 to 200,000 clones, around 85% seen once. Material for sequencing was peripheral blood. This clonotype was sampled from a man in his fifties or sixties with acute or convalescent COVID-19.

The CDR3 sequence: CASSPVYGPGSGANVLTF. The CDR3 region has the DNA TGTGCCAGCTCACCAGTGTACGGTCCAGGGTCTGGGGCCAACGTCCTGACTTTC. The chain recombines TRBV18 with TRBJ2-6; possible D gene TRBD1, 5 bases. The CDR3 spans 18 residues. The V and J ends lost 2 bases and 1 base respectively, with 15 bases between them. The germline V gene encodes CDR1 KGHSH and CDR2 LQKENI.